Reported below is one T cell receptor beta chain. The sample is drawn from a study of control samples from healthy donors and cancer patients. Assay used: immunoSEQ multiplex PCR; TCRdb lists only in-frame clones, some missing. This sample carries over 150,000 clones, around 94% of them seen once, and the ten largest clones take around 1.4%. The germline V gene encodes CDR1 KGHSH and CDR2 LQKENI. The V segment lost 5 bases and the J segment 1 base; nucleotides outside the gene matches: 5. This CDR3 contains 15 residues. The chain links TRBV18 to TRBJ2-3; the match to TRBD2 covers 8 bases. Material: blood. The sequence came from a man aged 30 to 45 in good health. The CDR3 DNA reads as TGTGCCAGCTCAACCAGCGGGGGACGCACAGATACGCAGTATTTT. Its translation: CASSTSGGRTDTQYF.